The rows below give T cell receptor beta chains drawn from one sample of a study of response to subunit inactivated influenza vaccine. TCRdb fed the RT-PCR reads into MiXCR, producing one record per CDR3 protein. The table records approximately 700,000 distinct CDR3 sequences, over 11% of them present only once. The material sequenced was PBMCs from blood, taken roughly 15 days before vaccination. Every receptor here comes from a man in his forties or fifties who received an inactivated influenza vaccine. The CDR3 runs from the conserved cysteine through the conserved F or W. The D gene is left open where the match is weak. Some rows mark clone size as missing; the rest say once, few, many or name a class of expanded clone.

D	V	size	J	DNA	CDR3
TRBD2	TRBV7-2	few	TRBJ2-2	TGTGCCAGCAGCTTCCCTTTCGTGCGGGAGATTCGCGGGGAGCTGTTTTTT	CASSFPFVREIRGELFF
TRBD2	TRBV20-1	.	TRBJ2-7	TGCAGTGCTTCGGGGACTAGCGGGAACTACGAGCAGTACTTC	CSASGTSGNYEQYF
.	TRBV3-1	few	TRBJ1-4	TGTGCCAGCAGCCCTCTGGCAGGACTGTTTTTT	CASSPLAGLFF
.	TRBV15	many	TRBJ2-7	TGTGCCACCAGCAGAGATCTTGCCAGGTACTCCTACGAGCAGTACTTC	CATSRDLARYSYEQYF
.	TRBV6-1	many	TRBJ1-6	TGTGCCAGCCGCCCGACCGGTGACTCCTATAATTCACCCCTCCACTTT	CASRPTGDSYNSPLHF
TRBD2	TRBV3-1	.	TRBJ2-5	TGTGCCAGCAGTCGGACTAGCGGGGTAGCGGAGACCCAGTACTTC	CASSRTSGVAETQYF
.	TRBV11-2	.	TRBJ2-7	TGTGCCAGCAGCTCCGCTATGGGGGGATACGAGCAGTACTTC	CASSSAMGGYEQYF
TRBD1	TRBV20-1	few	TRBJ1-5	TGCAGTGCTGCTCCATTCGTGGGGATAACGGGACAGGGGGCGACTAGCAATCAGCCCCAGCATTTT	CSAAPFVGITGQGATSNQPQHF
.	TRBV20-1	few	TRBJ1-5	TGCAGTGCTAGAGATACCCGAGGGGCCAATCAGCCCCAGCATTTT	CSARDTRGANQPQHF
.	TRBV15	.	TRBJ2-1	TGTGCCACCAGCAGAGATAGTGCATGGGACTTTTACTACAATGAGCAGTTCTTC	CATSRDSAWDFYYNEQFF
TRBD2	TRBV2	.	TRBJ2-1	TGTGCCAGCAGACCAACTAGCGGGGGGACCAATGAGCAGTTCTTC	CASRPTSGGTNEQFF
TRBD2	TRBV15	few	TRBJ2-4	TGTGCCACCAGCAGAGACGCTAGCGGGCGAGCCAAAAACATTCAGTACTTC	CATSRDASGRAKNIQYF
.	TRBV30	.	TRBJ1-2	TGTGCCTGGAGTGCCCAAGGATACGGCTACACCTTC	CAWSAQGYGYTF
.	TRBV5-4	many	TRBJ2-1	TGTGCCAGCAGCTTGGCCAAGTCAACACCAAAGCAGTTCTTC	CASSLAKSTPKQFF
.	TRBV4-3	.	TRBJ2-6	TGCGCCAGCAGCCAAGATTTTTTCTCTGGGGCCAACGTCCTGACTTTC	CASSQDFFSGANVLTF
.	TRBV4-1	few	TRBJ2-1	TGCGCCAGCAGCCAAAGTGGGGGGCGGAGCTCCTACAATGAGCAGTTCTTC	CASSQSGGRSSYNEQFF
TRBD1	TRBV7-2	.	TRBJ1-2	TGTGCCAGCAGCTGGGACAGGCTGAACTATGGCTACACCTTC	CASSWDRLNYGYTF
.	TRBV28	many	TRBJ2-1	TGTGCCAGCAGTCCGACAACAGGGAGCTCCTACAATGAGCAGTTCTTC	CASSPTTGSSYNEQFF
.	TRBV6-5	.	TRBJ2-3	TGTGCCAGCAGTTACGGGGGGAGGCGCACAGATACGCAGTATTTT	CASSYGGRRTDTQYF
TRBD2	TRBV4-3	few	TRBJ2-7	TGCGCCAGCAGCCAAGAACTAGCGGGTTACTACGAGCAGTACTTC	CASSQELAGYYEQYF
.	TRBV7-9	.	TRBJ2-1	TGTGCCAGCAGCTTATCCCCTACTAGGGGTGCCAATGAGCAGTTCTTC	CASSLSPTRGANEQFF
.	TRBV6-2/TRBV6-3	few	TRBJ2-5	TGTGCCAGCAGTCGGACAAGCCTCGGGGAGACCCAGTACTTC	CASSRTSLGETQYF
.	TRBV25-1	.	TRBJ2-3	TGTGCCAGCACTTCTGACGGAGCCACAGATACGCAGTATTTT	CASTSDGATDTQYF
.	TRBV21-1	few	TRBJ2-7	TGTGCCACCCCCCTTCGGAGCTCCTACGAGCAGTACTTC	CATPLRSSYEQYF
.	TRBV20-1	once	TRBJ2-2	TGCAGTTCTAGATGGACGGCGAACACCGGGGAGCTGTTTTTT	CSSRWTANTGELFF
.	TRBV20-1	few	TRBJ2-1	TGCAGTGCTAGAGATCGGGCCTACAATGAGCAGTTCTTC	CSARDRAYNEQFF
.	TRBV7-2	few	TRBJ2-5	TGTGCCAGCGGTGAATGGTCAGAGACCCAGTACTTC	CASGEWSETQYF
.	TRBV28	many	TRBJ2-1	TGTGCCAGCAGTTCTTACAGGGTAGGCAATGAGCAGTTCTTC	CASSSYRVGNEQFF
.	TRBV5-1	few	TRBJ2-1	TGCGCCAGCAGCTTGCCCTTTTGGGACTCCCGGTTTGGTGAGCAGTTCTTC	CASSLPFWDSRFGEQFF
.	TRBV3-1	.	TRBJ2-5	TGTGCCAGCAGCTACTTTAAAGAGACCCAGTACTTC	CASSYFKETQYF
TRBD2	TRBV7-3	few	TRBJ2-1	TGTGCCAGCAGTTCCGCGGGAGGCAATGAGCAGTTCTTC	CASSSAGGNEQFF
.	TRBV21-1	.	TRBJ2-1	TGTGCCAGCAGCAGACCACCGTCGGCGCAGTTCTTC	CASSRPPSAQFF
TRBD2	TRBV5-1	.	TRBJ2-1	TGCGCCAGCAGCTCAGCCGGGACTAGCGGCCGGAGTTTCTTC	CASSSAGTSGRSFF
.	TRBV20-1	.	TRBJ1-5	TGCAGTGCTAGTCAGAGGACAGCAATGCAGCCCCAGCATTTT	CSASQRTAMQPQHF
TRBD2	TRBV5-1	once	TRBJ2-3	TGCTCCAGCAGCTTGGGAGGGGCCCGGACAGATACGCAGTATTTT	CSSSLGGARTDTQYF
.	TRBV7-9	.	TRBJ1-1	TGTGCCAGCAGCTTAGACTTACCGGGACCGAACACTGAAGCTTTCTTT	CASSLDLPGPNTEAFF
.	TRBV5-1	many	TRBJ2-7	TGCGCCAGCAGCTTGGACAGGTATTCCTACGAGCAGTACTTC	CASSLDRYSYEQYF
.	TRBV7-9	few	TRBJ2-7	TGTGCCAGCAGCCCCCGGTGGGGGGCTCCCGAGCAGTACTTC	CASSPRWGAPEQYF
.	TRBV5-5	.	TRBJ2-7	TGTGCCAGCAGCTTGTTAGACACCGGGACCTACGAGCAGTACTTC	CASSLLDTGTYEQYF